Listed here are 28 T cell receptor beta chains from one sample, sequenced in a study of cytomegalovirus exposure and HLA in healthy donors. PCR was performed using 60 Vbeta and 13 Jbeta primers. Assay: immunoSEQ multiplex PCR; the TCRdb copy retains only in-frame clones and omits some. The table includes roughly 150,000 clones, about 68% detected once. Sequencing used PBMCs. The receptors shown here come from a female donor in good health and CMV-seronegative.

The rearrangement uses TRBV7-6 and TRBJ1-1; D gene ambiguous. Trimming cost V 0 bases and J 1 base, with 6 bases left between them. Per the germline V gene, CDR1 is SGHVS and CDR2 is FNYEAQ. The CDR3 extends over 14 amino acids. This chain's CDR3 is CASSLASGNTEAFF. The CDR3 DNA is TGTGCCAGCAGCTTAGCCTCGGGGAACACTGAAGCTTTCTTT.

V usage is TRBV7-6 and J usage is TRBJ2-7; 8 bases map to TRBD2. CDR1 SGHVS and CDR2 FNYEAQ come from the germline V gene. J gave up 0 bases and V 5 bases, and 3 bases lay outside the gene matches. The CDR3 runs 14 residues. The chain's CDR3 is CASSQSGSSYEQYF. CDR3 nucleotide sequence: TGTGCCAGCAGCCAAAGCGGGAGCTCCTACGAGCAGTACTTC.

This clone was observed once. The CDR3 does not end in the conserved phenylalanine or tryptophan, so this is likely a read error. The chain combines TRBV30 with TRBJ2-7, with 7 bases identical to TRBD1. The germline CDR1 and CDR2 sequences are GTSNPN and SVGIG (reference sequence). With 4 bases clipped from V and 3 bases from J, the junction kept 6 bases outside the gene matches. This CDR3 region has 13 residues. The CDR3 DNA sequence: TGTGCCTGGAACCAACAGGGGATCTACGAGCAGTACCTC. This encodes CAWNQQGIYEQYL.

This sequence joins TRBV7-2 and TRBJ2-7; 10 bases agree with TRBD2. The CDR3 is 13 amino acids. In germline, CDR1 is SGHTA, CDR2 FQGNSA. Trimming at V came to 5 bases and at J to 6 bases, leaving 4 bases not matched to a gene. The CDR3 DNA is TGTGCCAGCAGCCTCAGACTAGCGGGCGAGCAGTACTTC. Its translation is CASSLRLAGEQYF.

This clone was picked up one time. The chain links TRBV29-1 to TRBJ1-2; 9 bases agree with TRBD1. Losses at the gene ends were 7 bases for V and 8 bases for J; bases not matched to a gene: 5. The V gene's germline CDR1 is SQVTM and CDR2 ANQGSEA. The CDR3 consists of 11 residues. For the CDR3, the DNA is TGCAGCGCAGCGACAGGGGGAGGCTACACCTTC. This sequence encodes CSAATGGGYTF.

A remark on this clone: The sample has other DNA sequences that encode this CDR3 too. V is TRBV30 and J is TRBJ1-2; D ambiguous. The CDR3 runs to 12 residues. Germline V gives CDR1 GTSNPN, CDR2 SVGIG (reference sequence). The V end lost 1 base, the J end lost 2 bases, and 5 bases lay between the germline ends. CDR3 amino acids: CAWSGQNYGYTF. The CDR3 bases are TGTGCCTGGAGTGGACAAAACTATGGCTACACCTTC. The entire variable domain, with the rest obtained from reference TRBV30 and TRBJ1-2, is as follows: SQTIHQWPATLVQPVGSPLSLECTVEGTSNPNLYWYRQAAGRGLQLLFYSVGIGQISSEVPQNLSASRPQDRQFILSSKKLLLSDSGFYLCAWSGQNYGYTFGSGTRLTVV.

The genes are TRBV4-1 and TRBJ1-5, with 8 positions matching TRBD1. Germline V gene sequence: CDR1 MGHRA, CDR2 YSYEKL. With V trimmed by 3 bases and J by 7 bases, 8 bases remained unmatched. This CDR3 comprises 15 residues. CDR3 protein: CASSQADRGPQPQHF. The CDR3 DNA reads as TGCGCCAGCAGCCAGGCTGACAGGGGTCCACAGCCCCAGCATTTT.

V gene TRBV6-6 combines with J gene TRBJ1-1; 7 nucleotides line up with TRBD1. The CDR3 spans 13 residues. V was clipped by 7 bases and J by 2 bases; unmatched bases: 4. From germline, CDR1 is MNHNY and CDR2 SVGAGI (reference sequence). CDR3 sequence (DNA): TGTGCCAGCAAAGGGACAGCCAACACTGAAGCTTTCTTT. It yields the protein CASKGTANTEAFF.

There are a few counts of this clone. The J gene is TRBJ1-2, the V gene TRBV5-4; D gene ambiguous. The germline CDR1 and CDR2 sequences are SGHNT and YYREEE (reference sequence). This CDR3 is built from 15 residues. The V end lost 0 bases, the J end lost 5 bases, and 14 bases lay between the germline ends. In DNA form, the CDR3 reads TGTGCCAGCAGCTTGGATGGGTTAGCGGGATATGGCTACACCTTC. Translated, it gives CASSLDGLAGYGYTF. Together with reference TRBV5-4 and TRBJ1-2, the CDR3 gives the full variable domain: ETGVTQSPTHLIKTRGQQVTLRCSSQSGHNTVSWYQQALGQGPQFIFQYYREEENGRGNFPPRFSGLQFPNYSSELNVNALELDDSALYLCASSLDGLAGYGYTFGSGTRLTVV.

In nucleotides, the CDR3 is TGTGCCAGCAGCGTAGTTCGAGCGGGAGGTCTCACCGGGGAGCTGTTTTTT. Encoded protein: CASSVVRAGGLTGELFF. The chain combines TRBV9 with TRBJ2-2; 9 bases agree with TRBD2. In germline, CDR1 is SGDLS, CDR2 YYNGEE. This CDR3 region has 17 residues. Germline trimming cut 0 bases from V and 4 bases from J; bases unmatched to any gene: 7.

Here the CDR3 reads CASSQGQSSTDTQYF. The CDR3 nucleotides are TGCGCCAGCAGCCAAGGACAGTCTAGCACAGATACGCAGTATTTT. The rearrangement uses TRBV4-1 and TRBJ2-3, with a weak D call TRBD1 (5 bases). This CDR3 is built from 15 residues. In germline, CDR1 is MGHRA, CDR2 YSYEKL. V was trimmed by 1 base and J by 0 bases, leaving 8 bases between them.

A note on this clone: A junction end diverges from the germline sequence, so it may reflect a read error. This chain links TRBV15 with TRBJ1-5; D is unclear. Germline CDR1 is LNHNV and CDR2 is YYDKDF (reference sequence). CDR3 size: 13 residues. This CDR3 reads CATSQEANQPQNF. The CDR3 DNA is TGTGCCACCAGCCAAGAGGCCAATCAGCCCCAGAATTTT.

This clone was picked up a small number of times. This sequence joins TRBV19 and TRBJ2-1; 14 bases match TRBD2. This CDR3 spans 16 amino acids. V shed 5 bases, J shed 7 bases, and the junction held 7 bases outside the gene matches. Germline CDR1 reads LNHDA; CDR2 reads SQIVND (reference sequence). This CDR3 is CASSWGLAGVLNEQFF. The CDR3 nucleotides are TGTGCCAGTAGTTGGGGACTAGCGGGAGTTTTGAATGAGCAGTTCTTC.

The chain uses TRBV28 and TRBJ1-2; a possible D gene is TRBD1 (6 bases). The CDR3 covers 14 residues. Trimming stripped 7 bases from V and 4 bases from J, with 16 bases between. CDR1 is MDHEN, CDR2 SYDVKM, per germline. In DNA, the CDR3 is TGTGCCAGCACCAAAATGGGGGCACGCTATGGCTACACCTTC. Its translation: CASTKMGARYGYTF.

CDR3 coding DNA: TGTGCCAGTAGTATACAGGGGTTTGGCAATCAGCCCCAGCATTTT. Its translation is CASSIQGFGNQPQHF. The V and J genes are TRBV19 and TRBJ1-5, with D tentatively TRBD1 (6 bases). V shed 2 bases and J shed 2 bases, with 10 bases lying between them. This CDR3 spans 15 amino acids. Germline CDR1 reads LNHDA; CDR2 reads SQIVND (reference sequence).

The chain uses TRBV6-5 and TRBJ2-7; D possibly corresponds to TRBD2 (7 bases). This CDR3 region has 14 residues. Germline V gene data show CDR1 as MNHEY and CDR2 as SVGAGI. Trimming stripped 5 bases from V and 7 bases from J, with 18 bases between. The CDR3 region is CASSEPPGEGEQYF. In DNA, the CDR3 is TGTGCCAGCAGTGAGCCCCCAGGGGAGGGGGAGCAGTACTTC.

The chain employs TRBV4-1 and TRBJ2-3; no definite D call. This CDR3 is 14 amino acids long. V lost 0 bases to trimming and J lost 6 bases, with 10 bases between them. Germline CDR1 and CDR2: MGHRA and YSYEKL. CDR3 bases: TGCGCCAGCAGCCAAGATCGGGTTAGCGATACGCAGTATTTT. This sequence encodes CASSQDRVSDTQYF.

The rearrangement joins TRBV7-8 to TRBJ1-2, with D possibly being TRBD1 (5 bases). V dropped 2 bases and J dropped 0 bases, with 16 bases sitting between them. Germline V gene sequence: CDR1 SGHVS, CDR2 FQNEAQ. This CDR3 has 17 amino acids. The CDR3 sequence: CASSLRLPDSTNYGYTF. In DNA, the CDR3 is TGTGCCAGCAGCTTACGTCTACCAGACAGCACTAACTATGGCTACACCTTC.

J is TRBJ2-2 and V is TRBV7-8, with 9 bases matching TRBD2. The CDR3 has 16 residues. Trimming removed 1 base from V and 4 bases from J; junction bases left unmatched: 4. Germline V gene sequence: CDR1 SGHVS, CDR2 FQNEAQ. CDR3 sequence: CASSLGLAGFTGELFF. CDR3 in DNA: TGTGCCAGCAGCTTAGGGCTAGCGGGGTTCACCGGGGAGCTGTTTTTT.

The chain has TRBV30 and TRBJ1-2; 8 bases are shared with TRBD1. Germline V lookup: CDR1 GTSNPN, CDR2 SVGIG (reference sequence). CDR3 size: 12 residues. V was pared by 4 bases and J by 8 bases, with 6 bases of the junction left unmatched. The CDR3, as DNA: TGTGCCTGGACCCAGGGGGCGCTAGGCTACACCTTC. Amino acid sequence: CAWTQGALGYTF.

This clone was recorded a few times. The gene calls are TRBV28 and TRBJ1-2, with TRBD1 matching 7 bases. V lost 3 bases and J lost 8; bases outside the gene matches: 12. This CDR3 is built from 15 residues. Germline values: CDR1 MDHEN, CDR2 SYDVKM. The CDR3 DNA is TGTGCCAGCAGTTTGGGGTGGGACAGCCTCTCGGGCTACACCTTC. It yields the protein CASSLGWDSLSGYTF.

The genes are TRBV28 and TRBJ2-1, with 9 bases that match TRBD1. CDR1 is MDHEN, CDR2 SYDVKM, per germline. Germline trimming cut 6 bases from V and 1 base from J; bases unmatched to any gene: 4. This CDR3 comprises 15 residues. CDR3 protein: CASRRGQGSYNEQFF. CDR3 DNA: TGTGCCAGCAGGCGGGGACAGGGATCCTACAATGAGCAGTTCTTC.

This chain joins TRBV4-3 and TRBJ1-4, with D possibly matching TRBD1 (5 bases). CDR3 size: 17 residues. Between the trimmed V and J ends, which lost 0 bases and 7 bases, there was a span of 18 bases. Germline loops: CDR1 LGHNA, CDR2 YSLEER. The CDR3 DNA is TGCGCCAGCAGCCAAGATCCCTGGGGGGTCGGACGTGAAAAACTGTTTTTT. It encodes CASSQDPWGVGREKLFF.

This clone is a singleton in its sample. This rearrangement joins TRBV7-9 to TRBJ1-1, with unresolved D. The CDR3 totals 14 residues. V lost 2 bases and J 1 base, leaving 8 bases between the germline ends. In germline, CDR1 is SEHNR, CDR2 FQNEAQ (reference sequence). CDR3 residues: CASSLSGRNTEAFF. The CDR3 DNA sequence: TGTGCCAGCAGCTTATCGGGTAGGAACACTGAAGCTTTCTTT.

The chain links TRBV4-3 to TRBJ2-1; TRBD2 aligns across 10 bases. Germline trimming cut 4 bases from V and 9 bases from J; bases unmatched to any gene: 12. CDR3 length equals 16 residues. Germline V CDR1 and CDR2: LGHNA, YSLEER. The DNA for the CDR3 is TGCGCCAGCAGCCGTCCCGGGCTAGCGGGGGTCATTGAGCAGTTCTTC. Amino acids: CASSRPGLAGVIEQFF.

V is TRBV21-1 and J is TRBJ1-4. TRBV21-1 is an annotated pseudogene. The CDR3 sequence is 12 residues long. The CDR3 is CASSARVFKLFF. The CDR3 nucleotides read TGTGCCAGCAGCGCCCGAGTCTTCAAACTGTTTTTT.

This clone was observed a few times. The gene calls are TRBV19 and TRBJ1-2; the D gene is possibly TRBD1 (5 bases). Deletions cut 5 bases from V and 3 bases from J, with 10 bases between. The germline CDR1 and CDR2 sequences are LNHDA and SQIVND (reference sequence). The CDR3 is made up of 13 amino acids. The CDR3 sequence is CASSLTGDYGYTF. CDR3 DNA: TGTGCCAGTAGTCTAACAGGAGACTATGGCTACACCTTC.

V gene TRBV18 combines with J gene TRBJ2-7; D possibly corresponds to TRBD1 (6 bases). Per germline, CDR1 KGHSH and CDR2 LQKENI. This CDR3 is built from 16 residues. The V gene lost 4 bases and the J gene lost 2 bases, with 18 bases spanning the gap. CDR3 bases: TGTGCCAGCTCACGATCCGAGGGGGAACGGCCCTACGAGCAGTACTTC. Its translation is CASSRSEGERPYEQYF. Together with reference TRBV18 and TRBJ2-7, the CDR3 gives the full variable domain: NAGVMQNPRHLVRRRGQEARLRCSPMKGHSHVYWYRQLPEEGLKFMVYLQKENIIDESGMPKERFSAEFPKEGPSILRIQQVVRGDSAAYFCASSRSEGERPYEQYFGPGTRLTVT.